These 21 T cell receptor beta chains came from one sample sequenced in a study of blood T cell repertoires in COVID-19. Profiling relied on immunoSEQ multiplex PCR, and the TCRdb table lists in-frame clones only, not all of them. This sample has some 300,000 clones, with around 86% found just once. The sequenced sample was PBMCs or T cells enriched from blood (not recorded which). The receptor source for this set is a man younger than 45 who had recovered from COVID-19.

The count of this clone is one. The chain uses TRBV29-1 and TRBJ2-4; 9 positions match TRBD1. The CDR3 totals 14 residues. CDR1 and CDR2 (germline): SQVTM, ANQGSEA. Trimming took 7 bases from V and 3 from J; bases not matched to a gene: 7. DNA for the CDR3: TGCAGCGCCGCCGGGACAGGGAACAAAAACATTCAGTACTTC. It translates to CSAAGTGNKNIQYF.

V is TRBV27 and J is TRBJ1-6; D not certain. The germline CDR1 and CDR2 sequences are MNHEY and SMNVEV (reference sequence). CDR3 length equals 15 residues. Deletions cut 5 bases from V and 4 bases from J, with 12 bases between. The CDR3 reads CASSPRTVYNSPLHF. CDR3 DNA: TGTGCCAGCAGTCCTAGGACTGTTTATAATTCACCCCTCCACTTT.

The chain has TRBV24-1 and TRBJ2-1; D perhaps matches TRBD2 (5 bases). The germline CDR1 and CDR2 sequences are KGHDR and SFDVKD. This CDR3 comprises 16 residues. Trimming pared 1 base from V and 7 bases from J, leaving 16 bases between. CDR3 in DNA: TGTGCCACCAGTGATTTCCGGGGTAAATTCGGAAATGAGCAGTTCTTC. Translating it yields CATSDFRGKFGNEQFF.

The chain carries TRBV5-4 and TRBJ2-7; possibly TRBD2 for D (6 bases). The V gene lost 3 bases and the J gene lost 3 bases, with 16 bases spanning the gap. This CDR3 has 15 residues. Germline CDR1 reads SGHNT; CDR2 reads YYREEE (reference sequence). The CDR3 protein is CASSYKLAGGYEQYF. The CDR3 nucleotides are TGTGCCAGCAGCTACAAACTAGCAGGAGGCTACGAGCAGTACTTC.

This clone was observed a single time. The chain uses TRBV2 and TRBJ2-4; a possible D gene is TRBD1 (6 bases). V lost 7 bases, J lost 0 bases, and 16 bases lay in between. The CDR3 spans 16 residues. Germline CDR1 is SNHLY and CDR2 is FYNNEI. The CDR3 DNA sequence: TGTGCCAGCATTACCTGGGACATACTAGCCAAAAACATTCAGTACTTC. This sequence encodes CASITWDILAKNIQYF.

The chain recombines TRBV15 with TRBJ2-7; TRBD2 agrees at 12 bases. This CDR3 is 15 amino acids long. CDR1 is LNHNV and CDR2 is YYDKDF in the germline V gene (reference sequence). Trimming cost V 2 bases and J 2 bases; bases outside gene matches: 1. The CDR3: CATSRRTSGTYEQYF. As DNA, the CDR3 is TGTGCCACCAGCAGACGGACTAGCGGGACCTACGAGCAGTACTTC. The whole variable domain, filled in from reference TRBV15 and TRBJ2-7, reads DAMVIQNPRYQVTQFGKPVTLSCSQTLNHNVMYWYQQKSSQAPKLLFHYYDKDFNNEADTPDNFQSRRPNTSFCFLDIRSPGLGDTAMYLCATSRRTSGTYEQYFGPGTRLTVT.

The chain has TRBV24-1 and TRBJ1-2; 10 nucleotides match TRBD1. This CDR3 contains 16 residues. CDR1 is KGHDR, CDR2 SFDVKD, per germline. The ends lost 2 bases at V and 8 bases at J; junction bases unmatched: 10. This chain's CDR3 is CATSDWRDRGVRGYTF. CDR3 bases: TGTGCCACCAGTGATTGGAGGGACAGGGGAGTGCGCGGCTACACCTTC.

The chain couples TRBV7-9 to TRBJ1-5; TRBD1 matches at 8 bases. Germline CDR1 SEHNR, CDR2 FQNEAQ (reference sequence). J was trimmed by 2 bases and V by 10 bases; bases with no gene match: 4. The CDR3 has 13 residues. The CDR3 DNA reads TGTGCCACTTCGACAGGGGGCAATCAGCCCCAGCATTTT. Its protein is CATSTGGNQPQHF. Together with reference TRBV7-9 and TRBJ1-5, the CDR3 gives the full variable domain: DTGVSQNPRHKITKRGQNVTFRCDPISEHNRLYWYRQTLGQGPEFLTYFQNEAQLEKSRLLSDRFSAERPKGSFSTLEIQRTEQGDSAMYLCATSTGGNQPQHFGDGTRLSIL.

This clone was detected only once. This chain uses TRBV6-5 with TRBJ2-7, with a weak D call TRBD2 (6 bases). CDR3 length: 14 residues. Trimming cost V 7 bases and J 0 bases, with 13 bases left between them. Germline values: CDR1 MNHEY, CDR2 SVGAGI. This CDR3 is CASIMTRSSYEQYF. DNA of the CDR3: TGTGCCAGCATTATGACTAGGAGCTCCTACGAGCAGTACTTC.

V and J are TRBV6-5 and TRBJ2-2; 7 bases align to TRBD2. Germline CDR1 MNHEY, CDR2 SVGAGI. This CDR3 has 15 amino acids. The V gene end was trimmed by 2 bases and the J gene end by 6 bases; junction bases not matched to a gene: 6. The CDR3 DNA sequence: TGTGCCAGCAGTTACCGCGGGAGTTCCCCCGGGGAGCTGTTTTTT. This encodes CASSYRGSSPGELFF.

V gene TRBV7-9 combines with J gene TRBJ2-2; 10 bases align to TRBD2. The CDR3 runs to 16 residues. The V gene end was trimmed by 5 bases and the J gene end by 1 base; junction bases not matched to a gene: 4. Germline V CDR1 and CDR2: SEHNR, FQNEAQ (reference sequence). CDR3 DNA sequence: TGTGCCAGCAGCGGTACTAGCGGGATGAACACCGGGGAGCTGTTTTTT. Protein: CASSGTSGMNTGELFF.

The J gene is TRBJ1-4, the V gene TRBV9; D is uncertain. This CDR3 comprises 14 residues. The ends were cut back, 0 bases at V and 5 bases at J, with 8 bases in the middle. Germline loops: CDR1 SGDLS, CDR2 YYNGEE. The CDR3 region has the DNA TGTGCCAGCAGCGTAGGCGGGAGGAATGAAAAACTGTTTTTT. Encoded protein: CASSVGGRNEKLFF.

V gene TRBV28 combines with J gene TRBJ2-7; D might be TRBD2 (6 bases). V dropped 2 bases and J dropped 3 bases, with 11 bases sitting between them. CDR1 MDHEN and CDR2 SYDVKM come from the germline V gene. CDR3 size: 14 residues. CDR3 DNA: TGTGCCAGCAGTTTAAGTGGGGGGATCTACGAGCAGTACTTC. It codes for CASSLSGGIYEQYF.

V gene TRBV7-6 combines with J gene TRBJ2-7; 8 nucleotides agree with TRBD2. Germline lookup yields CDR1 SGHVS and CDR2 FNYEAQ. The CDR3 runs 16 residues. V lost 1 base, J lost 4 bases, and 9 bases stayed unmatched. This CDR3 is CASSLVASGGRYEQYF. CDR3 nucleotides: TGTGCCAGCAGCTTAGTCGCCAGCGGGGGAAGGTACGAGCAGTACTTC.

This clone has just one count. V and J are TRBV19 and TRBJ1-2; 7 bases line up with TRBD1. J gave up 6 bases and V 9 bases, and 19 bases lay outside the gene matches. This CDR3 has 16 amino acids. In germline, CDR1 is LNHDA, CDR2 SQIVND (reference sequence). The CDR3 protein is CASRPGQALPFNGYTF. The CDR3, as DNA: TGTGCCAGCCGACCCGGACAGGCATTACCGTTTAATGGCTACACCTTC.

The V gene is TRBV2, the J gene TRBJ1-3, with D tentatively TRBD1 (5 bases). CDR3 length: 14 amino acids. Deletions cut 3 bases from V and 5 bases from J, with 11 bases between. Germline V gene sequence: CDR1 SNHLY, CDR2 FYNNEI. CDR3 DNA: TGTGCCAGCAGTGATTTCGACAGTAGAAACACCATATATTTT. Translating it yields CASSDFDSRNTIYF.

The V call is TRBV5-1, the J call TRBJ1-3, with D possibly matching TRBD1 (6 bases). V was clipped by 3 bases and J by 8 bases, with 18 bases between them. Germline V lookup: CDR1 SGHRS, CDR2 YFSETQ. The CDR3 has 15 amino acids. Here the CDR3 reads CASSSGTPVLDTIYF. The DNA of the CDR3 is TGCGCCAGCAGCTCTGGGACACCGGTCTTGGACACCATATATTTT.

Regarding this clone: Other DNA sequences within the sample encode an identical CDR3. The genes are TRBV7-6 and TRBJ2-7; the match to TRBD2 covers 9 bases. Germline trimming cut 5 bases from V and 3 bases from J; bases unmatched to any gene: 2. The CDR3 loop spans 13 amino acids. Germline CDR1 reads SGHVS; CDR2 reads FNYEAQ. CDR3 residues: CASSPAGGYEQYF. The CDR3 DNA follows: TGTGCCAGCAGCCCAGCGGGGGGCTACGAGCAGTACTTC.

The chain couples TRBV6-1 to TRBJ2-7, with TRBD1 as a possible D gene (5 bases). V lost 3 bases to trimming and J lost 3 bases, with 12 bases between them. The length of the CDR3 is 14 residues. Germline V gives CDR1 MNHNS, CDR2 SASEGT. The CDR3 DNA follows: TGTGCCAGCAGTGAGGTGGCAGGGATCTACGAGCAGTACTTC. Encoded protein: CASSEVAGIYEQYF.

V and J are TRBV10-1 and TRBJ2-1; the D gene is possibly TRBD2 (5 bases). Between the trimmed V and J ends, which lost 2 bases and 8 bases, there was a span of 13 bases. The CDR3 is 14 residues long. Germline-derived CDR1 and CDR2 are WNHNN and SYGVQD (reference sequence). The CDR3: CASSEPGLSDEQFF. Written as DNA, the CDR3 is TGCGCCAGCAGTGAGCCCGGACTTAGCGATGAGCAGTTCTTC.

The chain combines TRBV29-1 with TRBJ2-2; 7 bases are shared with TRBD1. Germline CDR1 is SQVTM and CDR2 is ANQGSEA. This CDR3 has 13 residues. V lost 7 bases to trimming and J lost 6 bases; unmatched junction nucleotides: 8. DNA of the CDR3: TGCAGCGCCCGACAGGGAAGCCCCGGGGAGCTGTTTTTT. Protein: CSARQGSPGELFF.